This T cell receptor (beta chain) was sequenced in a study of technical replicates of blood from several donors. TCRdb keeps only in-frame clones here, not all; method: immunoSEQ multiplex PCR. This table has roughly 60,000 clones, 85% to 95% appearing once. Trimming left V 5 bases short and J 8 bases short, with 19 bases between. The germline CDR1 and CDR2 sequences are SEHNR and FQNEAQ (reference sequence). The CDR3 is 15 amino acids. Source material: PBMCs. The chain carries TRBV7-9 and TRBJ1-5; D is undetermined. This receptor was identified in a human donor in good health. Some clones in this sample may be carry-over from other donors' samples. CDR3 coding DNA: TGTGCCAGCAGCCCGTCAGCGGTAGGGTTAGAGCCCCAGCATTTT. It translates to CASSPSAVGLEPQHF.